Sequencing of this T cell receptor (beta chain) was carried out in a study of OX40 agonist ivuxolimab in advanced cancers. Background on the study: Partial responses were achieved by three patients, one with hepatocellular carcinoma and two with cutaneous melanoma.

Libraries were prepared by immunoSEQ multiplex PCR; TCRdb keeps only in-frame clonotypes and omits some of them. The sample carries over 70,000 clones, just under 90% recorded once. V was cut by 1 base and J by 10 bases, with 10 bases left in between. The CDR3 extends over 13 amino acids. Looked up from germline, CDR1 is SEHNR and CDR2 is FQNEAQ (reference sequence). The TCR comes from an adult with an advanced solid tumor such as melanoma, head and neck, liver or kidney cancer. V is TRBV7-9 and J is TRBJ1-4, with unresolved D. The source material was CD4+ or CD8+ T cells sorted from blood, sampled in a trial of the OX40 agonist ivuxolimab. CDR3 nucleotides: TGTGCCAGCAGCTTAGGAGATTCGGGAAAACTGTTTTTT. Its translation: CASSLGDSGKLFF.